A single T cell receptor beta chain is shown here with its context. Antigen: not known. It was template switching that added a universal primer site, and there were unique molecular identifiers on the cDNA. One entry per CDR3 protein results from TCRdb running MiXCR on the 5' RACE reads. This table has approximately 590,000 distinct CDR3 sequences, around 9.6% appearing once. This sample was included in a study of identical twins. The study's findings and limits: Excess low generation probability was seen in twin-shared out-of-frame alpha sequences. Reduced insertions were recorded for abundant cord blood beta clonotypes, with no such pattern in memory repertoires.

Healthy Caucasians alone served as donors. Germline V gene data show CDR1 as LGHDT and CDR2 as YNNKEL (reference sequence). The ends lost 4 bases at V and 5 bases at J; junction bases unmatched: 14. The CDR3 has 17 residues. The same specimen was also included in a second study, on yellow fever vaccine responses in identical twins.

The receptor was isolated from a woman younger than 30 in good health. Sequenced material: PBMCs. The gene calls are TRBV3-1 and TRBJ2-3; TRBD2 agrees at 8 bases. The CDR3, as DNA: TGTGCCAGCAGCCGCCCAAGGACCGGGGGGGGGCTAGATACGCAGTATTTT. Its protein product is CASSRPRTGGGLDTQYF.